This TCR beta chain emerged from a study of blood T cell repertoires in COVID-19. Study context: Spain, Italy and the United States supplied samples that represented acute and convalescent COVID-19. Sources were T cells, B-cell-depleted T cells, or PBMCs; the material itself was cDNA or gDNA.

The CDR3 covers 15 residues. Trimming took 5 bases from V and 5 from J; bases not matched to a gene: 8. The germline V gene encodes CDR1 PRHDT and CDR2 FYEKMQ (reference sequence). Original methodology: Amplified reference gene primers provided the basis for estimating nucleated cell counts. Libraries were prepared by immunoSEQ multiplex PCR; TCRdb keeps only in-frame clonotypes and omits some of them. V and J calls plus clone size are reproduced from that table; the DNA served to infer D and trimming. The data show approximately 220,000 clones, 85% seen once. The chain links TRBV13 to TRBJ2-1; 8 bases are shared with TRBD2. This clonotype was obtained from a man in his fifties who had recovered from COVID-19. The sample consisted of peripheral blood. The CDR3 loop reads CASSGAGVGNNEQFF. The CDR3 DNA sequence: TGTGCCAGCAGCGGAGCGGGAGTGGGGAACAATGAGCAGTTCTTC.